This T cell receptor (beta chain) was sequenced for a study of beta chain features in type 1 diabetes. Study-wide results and limits: Amplification by PCR could prefer shorter templates, with the same effect in patients and controls. The question left open here concerned HLA type influencing TCRB rearrangement.

Details on this clone: Antigen: not known.

Reverse transcribing all isolated RNA meant expressed TCRB transcripts were sequenced. The average read count of naive, central memory and regulatory T cell samples was approximately 3.9 million. Measured with immunoSEQ multiplex PCR; TCRdb has only the in-frame clones, and not every one. Here the sample spans 110,000 to 150,000 clones, approximately 9.2% being singletons. Germline V lookup: CDR1 LGHNA, CDR2 YNFKEQ. There are 11 residues in the CDR3. Trimming removed 5 bases at V and 6 bases at J, with 7 bases between. Input material: central memory CD4+ T cells from blood. The rearrangement uses TRBV4-2 and TRBJ1-2; a weak D match, TRBD1 (5 bases). The sequence was obtained from a man between 18 and 29 years old in good health. This CDR3 is CASSSDNGYTF. In DNA, the CDR3 is TGTGCCAGCAGCTCGGACAATGGCTACACCTTC.